The rows below give T cell receptor beta chains drawn from one sample of a study of monozygotic twins with inflammatory bowel disease. TCRdb reprocessed the 5' RACE reads, with one entry per CDR3 protein and no DNA. In all, the sample yields fewer than 350,000 distinct CDR3 sequences. Sequencing used blood. These receptors originate from a human donor with ulcerative colitis or Crohn's disease, or a healthy co-twin of an affected twin (not recorded which). CDR3s include the opening cysteine and the closing phenylalanine or tryptophan. Each record gives: V gene, J gene, CDR3 protein.

V: TRBV5-1; J: TRBJ2-5; CDR3: CASSHGRTGGGETQYF
V: TRBV7-2; J: TRBJ1-2; CDR3: CASSTKMGPYGYTF
V: TRBV7-2; J: TRBJ2-7; CDR3: CASSLASSGSQYF
V: TRBV15; J: TRBJ2-1; CDR3: CATSRDPGGNEQFF
V: TRBV2; J: TRBJ1-2; CDR3: CASSENYGYTF
V: TRBV27; J: TRBJ2-2; CDR3: CASSFTGGELFF
V: TRBV9; J: TRBJ2-7; CDR3: CASSDTSGGLEQYF
V: TRBV20-1; J: TRBJ1-2; CDR3: CSARYTPQGIGYGYTF
V: TRBV29-1; J: TRBJ2-7; CDR3: CSVESQGNSYEQYF
V: TRBV5-1; J: TRBJ2-5; CDR3: CASSFQGRRETQYF
V: TRBV28; J: TRBJ1-2; CDR3: CASSPRTGSLYGYTF
V: TRBV6-1; J: TRBJ2-2; CDR3: CASSQGQAFIGPGELFF
V: TRBV5-1; J: TRBJ2-1; CDR3: CASSLDRDRGTVVGQFF
V: TRBV10-3; J: TRBJ2-3; CDR3: CAISAGQGVSDTQYF
V: TRBV12-3/TRBV12-4; J: TRBJ2-1; CDR3: CASSPIASPNEQFF
V: TRBV7-6; J: TRBJ1-3; CDR3: CASSLEGPGLGNTIYF
V: TRBV9; J: TRBJ2-3; CDR3: CASSRTGDGSYTDTQYF